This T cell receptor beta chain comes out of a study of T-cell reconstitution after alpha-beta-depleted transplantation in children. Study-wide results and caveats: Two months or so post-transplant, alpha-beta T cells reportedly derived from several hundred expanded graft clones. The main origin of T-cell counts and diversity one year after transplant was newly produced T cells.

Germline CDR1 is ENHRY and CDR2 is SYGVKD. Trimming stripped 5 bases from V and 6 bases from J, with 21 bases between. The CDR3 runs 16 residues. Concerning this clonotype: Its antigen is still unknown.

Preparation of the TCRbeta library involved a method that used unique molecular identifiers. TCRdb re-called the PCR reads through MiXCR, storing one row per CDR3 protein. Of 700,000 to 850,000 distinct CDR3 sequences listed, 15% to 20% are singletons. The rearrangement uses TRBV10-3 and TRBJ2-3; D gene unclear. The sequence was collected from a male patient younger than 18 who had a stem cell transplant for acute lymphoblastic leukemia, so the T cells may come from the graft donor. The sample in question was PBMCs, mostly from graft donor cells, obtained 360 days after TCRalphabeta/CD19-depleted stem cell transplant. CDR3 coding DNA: TGTGCCATCAGTTACTACCCCGGACCTCCCCGGGATACGCAGTATTTT. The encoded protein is CAISYYPGPPRDTQYF.